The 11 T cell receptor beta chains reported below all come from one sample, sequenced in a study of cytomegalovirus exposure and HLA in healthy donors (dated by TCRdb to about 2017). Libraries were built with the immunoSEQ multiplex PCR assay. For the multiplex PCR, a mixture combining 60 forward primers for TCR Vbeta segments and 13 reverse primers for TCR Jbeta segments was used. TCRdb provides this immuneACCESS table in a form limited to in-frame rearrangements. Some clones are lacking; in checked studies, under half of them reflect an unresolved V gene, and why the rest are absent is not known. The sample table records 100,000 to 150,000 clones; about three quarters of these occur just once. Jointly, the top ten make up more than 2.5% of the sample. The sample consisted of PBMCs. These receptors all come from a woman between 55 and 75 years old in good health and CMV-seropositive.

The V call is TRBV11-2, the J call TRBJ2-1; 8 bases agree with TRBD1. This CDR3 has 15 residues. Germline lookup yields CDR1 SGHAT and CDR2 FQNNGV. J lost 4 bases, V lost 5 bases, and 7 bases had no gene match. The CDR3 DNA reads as TGTGCCAGCAGCCCAGGACAGGGTGGGTACAATGAGCAGTTCTTC. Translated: CASSPGQGGYNEQFF. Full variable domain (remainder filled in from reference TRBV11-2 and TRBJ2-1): EAGVAQSPRYKIIEKRQSVAFWCNPISGHATLYWYQQILGQGPKLLIQFQNNGVVDDSQLPKDRFSAERLKGVDSTLKIQPAKLEDSAVYLCASSPGQGGYNEQFFGPGTRLTVL.

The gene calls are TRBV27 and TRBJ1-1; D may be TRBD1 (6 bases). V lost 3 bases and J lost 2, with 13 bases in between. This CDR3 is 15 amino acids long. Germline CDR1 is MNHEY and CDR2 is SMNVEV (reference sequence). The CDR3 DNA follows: TGTGCCAGCAGTTTGGCAGGGGCCACTAACACTGAAGCTTTCTTT. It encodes CASSLAGATNTEAFF.

For the CDR3, the DNA is TGTGCCAGCAGCCCACCGGGACTAGCGGGGAAGGAGACCCAGTACTTC. This codes for CASSPPGLAGKETQYF. The chain links TRBV5-6 to TRBJ2-5; 13 positions match TRBD2. After removal of 4 bases from V and 5 bases from J, the junction contained 8 bases not matched to a gene. The germline V gene encodes CDR1 SGHDT and CDR2 YYEEEE. The CDR3 has 16 amino acids.

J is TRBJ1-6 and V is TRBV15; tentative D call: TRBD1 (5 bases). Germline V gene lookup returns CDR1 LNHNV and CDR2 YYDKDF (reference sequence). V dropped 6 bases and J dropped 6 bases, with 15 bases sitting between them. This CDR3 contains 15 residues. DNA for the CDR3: TGTGCCACCAGGGCCGGGGGGTGGGGTAATTCACCCCTCCACTTT. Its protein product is CATRAGGWGNSPLHF.

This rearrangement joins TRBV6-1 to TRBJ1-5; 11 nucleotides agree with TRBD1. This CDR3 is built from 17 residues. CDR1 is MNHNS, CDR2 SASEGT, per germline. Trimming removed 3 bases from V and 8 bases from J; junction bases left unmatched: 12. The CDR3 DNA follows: TGTGCCAGCAGTGACAGGACAGGGGGCGCGCCGTCCGAGCCCCAGCATTTT. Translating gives CASSDRTGGAPSEPQHF.

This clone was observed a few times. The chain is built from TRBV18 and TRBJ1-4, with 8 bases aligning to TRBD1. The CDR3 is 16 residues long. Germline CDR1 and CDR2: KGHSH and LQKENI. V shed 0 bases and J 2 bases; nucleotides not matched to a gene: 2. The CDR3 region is CASSPPRGPTNEKLFF. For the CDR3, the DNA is TGTGCCAGCTCACCACCCAGGGGGCCGACTAATGAAAAACTGTTTTTT. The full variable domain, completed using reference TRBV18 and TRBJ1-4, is NAGVMQNPRHLVRRRGQEARLRCSPMKGHSHVYWYRQLPEEGLKFMVYLQKENIIDESGMPKERFSAEFPKEGPSILRIQQVVRGDSAAYFCASSPPRGPTNEKLFFGSGTQLSVL.

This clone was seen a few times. CDR3 bases: TGTGCCAGCAGCCCCGGACAGACCTACGAGCAGTACTTC. Translating gives CASSPGQTYEQYF. The V gene is TRBV11-2, the J gene TRBJ2-7; tentatively, D is TRBD1 (6 bases). Trimming removed 5 bases at V and 2 bases at J, with 10 bases between. The CDR3 has 13 amino acids. Germline values: CDR1 SGHAT, CDR2 FQNNGV.

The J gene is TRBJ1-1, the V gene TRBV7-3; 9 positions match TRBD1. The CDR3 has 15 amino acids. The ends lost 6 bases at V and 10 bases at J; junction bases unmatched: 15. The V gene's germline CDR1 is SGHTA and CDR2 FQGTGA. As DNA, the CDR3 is TGTGCCAGCAGGATGGGGACAGGGAGGGTTCGCGGAGCTTTCTTT. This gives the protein CASRMGTGRVRGAFF. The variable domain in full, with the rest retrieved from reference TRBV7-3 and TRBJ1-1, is GAGVSQTPSNKVTEKGKYVELRCDPISGHTALYWYRQSLGQGPEFLIYFQGTGAADDSGLPNDRFFAVRPEGSVSTLKIQRTERGDSAVYLCASRMGTGRVRGAFFGQGTRLTVV.

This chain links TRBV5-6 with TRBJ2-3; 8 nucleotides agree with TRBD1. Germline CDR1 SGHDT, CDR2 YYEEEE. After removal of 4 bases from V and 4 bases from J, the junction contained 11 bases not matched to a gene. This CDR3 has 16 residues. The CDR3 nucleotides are TGTGCCAGCAGCCCGGTGGACAGGGCCCTGGCAGATACGCAGTATTTT. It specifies CASSPVDRALADTQYF.

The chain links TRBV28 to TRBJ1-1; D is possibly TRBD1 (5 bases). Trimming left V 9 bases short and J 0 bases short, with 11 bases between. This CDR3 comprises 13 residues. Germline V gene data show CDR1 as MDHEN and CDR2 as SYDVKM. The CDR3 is CASRTSMNTEAFF. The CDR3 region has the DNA TGTGCCAGTAGGACAAGCATGAACACTGAAGCTTTCTTT.

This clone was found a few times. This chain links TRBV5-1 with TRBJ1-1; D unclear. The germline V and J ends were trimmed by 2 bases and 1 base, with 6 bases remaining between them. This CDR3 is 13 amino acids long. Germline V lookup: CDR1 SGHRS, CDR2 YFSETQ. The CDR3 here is CASSFNRNTEAFF. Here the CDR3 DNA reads TGCGCCAGCAGCTTCAACAGGAACACTGAAGCTTTCTTT.